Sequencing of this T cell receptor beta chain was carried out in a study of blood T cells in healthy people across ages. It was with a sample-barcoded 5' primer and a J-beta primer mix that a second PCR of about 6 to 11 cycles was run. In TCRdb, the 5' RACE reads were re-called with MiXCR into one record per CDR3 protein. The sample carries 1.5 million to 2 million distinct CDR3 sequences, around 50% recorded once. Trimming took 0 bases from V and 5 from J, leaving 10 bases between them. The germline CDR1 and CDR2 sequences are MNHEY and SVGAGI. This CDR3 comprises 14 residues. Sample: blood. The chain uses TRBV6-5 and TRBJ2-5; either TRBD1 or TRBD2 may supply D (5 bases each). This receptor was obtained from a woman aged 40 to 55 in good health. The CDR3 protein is CASSYSQGGETQYF. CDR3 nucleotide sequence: TGTGCCAGCAGTTACTCTCAGGGCGGGGAGACCCAGTACTTC.